This TCR beta chain was captured in a study of cytomegalovirus exposure and HLA in healthy donors. Of note for this clone: Its target is unknown.

CDR3 length: 14 residues. The germline V gene has CDR1 SGHRS and CDR2 YFSETQ. V lost 4 bases, J lost 3 bases, and 6 bases stayed unmatched. Both 60 Vbeta primers and 13 Jbeta primers went into the PCR. The protocol was immunoSEQ multiplex PCR, while the TCRdb copy is restricted to in-frame clones and leaves out a portion. The data show roughly 180,000 clones, around 74% seen once. Study-level results: Certain sequence variants were highly shared and formed a cluster, and this cluster was likely a sequencing artifact.

Sequenced material: PBMCs. The chain recombines TRBV5-1 with TRBJ1-1, with 7 bases identical to TRBD1. This clonotype was sampled from a girl aged 10 to 17 in good health and CMV-seropositive. The CDR3 protein is CASSRQGSDTEAFF. The CDR3 nucleotides read TGCGCCAGCAGCCGACAGGGATCGGACACTGAAGCTTTCTTT.